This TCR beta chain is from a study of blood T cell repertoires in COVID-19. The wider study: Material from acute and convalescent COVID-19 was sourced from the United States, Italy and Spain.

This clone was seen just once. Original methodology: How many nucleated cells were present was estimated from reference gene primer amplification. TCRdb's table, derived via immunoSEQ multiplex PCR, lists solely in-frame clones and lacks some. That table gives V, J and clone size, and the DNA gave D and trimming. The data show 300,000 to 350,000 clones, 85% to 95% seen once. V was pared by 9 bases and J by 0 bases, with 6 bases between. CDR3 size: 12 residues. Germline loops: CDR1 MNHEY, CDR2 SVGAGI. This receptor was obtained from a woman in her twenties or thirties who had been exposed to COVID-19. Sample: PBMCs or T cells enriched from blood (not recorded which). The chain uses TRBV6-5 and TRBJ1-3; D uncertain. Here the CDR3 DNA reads TGTGCCAGTTTCTCCTCTGGAAACACCATATATTTT. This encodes CASFSSGNTIYF.